This T cell receptor (beta chain) was sequenced in a study of blood T cell repertoires in COVID-19. Study context: Acute-phase and convalescent COVID-19 samples originated in the United States, Italy and Spain.

This clone was detected a few times. Participants, roughly 18 to 90 years old, spanned around 26 US areas. Participant reports of clinical history set cohort assignment. Study processing details: For nucleated cells, counts were estimated from reference gene primer amplification. Repertoires were generated with immunoSEQ multiplex PCR, while TCRdb's copy carries only in-frame clones and drops some. Clone size and V and J calls were adopted from that table, with D and trimming inferred from the DNA. The profile shows roughly 200,000 clones, 70% to 90% of them singletons. This CDR3 has 15 residues. Germline CDR1 MDHEN, CDR2 SYDVKM. The ends were cut back, 7 bases at V and 0 bases at J, with 12 bases in the middle.

The origin of this receptor is a woman aged 45-65 years in a cohort exposed to, infected with or recovered from COVID-19 (not recorded which). Sequenced input: PBMCs or T cells enriched from blood (not recorded which). This chain uses TRBV28 with TRBJ1-4; D is possibly TRBD1 (6 bases). CDR3 nucleotides: TGTGCCAGCATCCTAGGGGGTGCAACTAATGAAAAACTGTTTTTT. The encoded protein is CASILGGATNEKLFF.